A selection of T cell receptor beta chains follows, all from one sample in a study of vaccination and CD4 T cells after COVID-19. Antigen specificity for these receptors is unknown. TCRdb reanalysed the PCR reads using MiXCR and keeps one entry per CDR3 protein. Of 8,000 to 10,000 distinct CDR3 sequences detected, 25% to 35% appear once; the ten largest clones hold approximately 31%. The material sequenced was cultured CD4+ T cells from blood. These receptors were obtained from a human donor with COVID-19. Both conserved end residues are part of each CDR3. Each record gives: D gene, clone size, J gene, V gene, CDR3 protein, CDR3 DNA. A D gene is named only where the DNA matches it firmly. Some rows mark clone size as missing; the rest say once, few, many or name a class of expanded clone.

d_gene: TRBD2; abundance: -; j_gene: TRBJ2-5; v_gene: TRBV2; CDR3aa: CASTLLAGSQETQYF; CDR3nt: TGTGCCAGCACCTTACTAGCGGGGTCCCAAGAGACCCAGTACTTC
d_gene: TRBD2; abundance: once; j_gene: TRBJ2-1; v_gene: TRBV6-1; CDR3aa: CASSEGAGGLYEQFF; CDR3nt: TGTGCCAGCAGTGAAGGGGCGGGGGGGCTCTATGAGCAGTTCTTC
d_gene: -; abundance: few; j_gene: TRBJ1-1; v_gene: TRBV11-2; CDR3aa: CASSPWESMNTEAFF; CDR3nt: TGTGCCAGCAGTCCTTGGGAGAGCATGAACACTGAAGCTTTCTTT
d_gene: -; abundance: -; j_gene: TRBJ1-1; v_gene: TRBV11-3; CDR3aa: CASSLAKIPEAFF; CDR3nt: TGTGCCAGCAGCTTAGCCAAAATCCCTGAAGCTTTCTTT
d_gene: -; abundance: few; j_gene: TRBJ2-7; v_gene: TRBV19; CDR3aa: CASSMIGQIHEQYF; CDR3nt: TGTGCCAGTAGTATGATAGGACAGATACACGAGCAGTACTTC
d_gene: -; abundance: medium-sized; j_gene: TRBJ1-5; v_gene: TRBV6-2/TRBV6-3; CDR3aa: CASSKGSPQHF; CDR3nt: TGTGCCAGCAGTAAAGGGAGTCCCCAGCATTTT
d_gene: -; abundance: few; j_gene: TRBJ2-3; v_gene: TRBV6-2/TRBV6-3; CDR3aa: CASSYNRRATDTQYF; CDR3nt: TGTGCCAGCAGTTATAATAGGCGGGCGACAGATACGCAGTATTTT
d_gene: -; abundance: few; j_gene: TRBJ2-7; v_gene: TRBV11-2; CDR3aa: CASSLSMANEQYF; CDR3nt: TGTGCCAGCAGCTTAAGTATGGCCAACGAGCAGTACTTC
d_gene: TRBD2; abundance: -; j_gene: TRBJ2-5; v_gene: TRBV11-3; CDR3aa: CASSLAAGASETQYF; CDR3nt: TGTGCCAGCAGCTTAGCAGCGGGGGCTTCGGAGACCCAGTACTTC
d_gene: TRBD1; abundance: -; j_gene: TRBJ1-5; v_gene: TRBV20-1; CDR3aa: CSAKGQLNQPQHF; CDR3nt: TGCAGTGCTAAGGGACAGCTTAATCAGCCCCAGCATTTT
d_gene: -; abundance: few; j_gene: TRBJ1-1; v_gene: TRBV6-1; CDR3aa: CASSVLVLMNTEAFF; CDR3nt: TGTGCCAGCAGTGTTTTAGTCCTCATGAACACTGAAGCTTTCTTT
d_gene: -; abundance: -; j_gene: TRBJ2-7; v_gene: TRBV5-6; CDR3aa: CASSLLAIGQAPPQLF; CDR3nt: TGTGCCAGCAGCCTCCTAGCGATTGGACAGGCGCCTCCTCAGTTATTC
d_gene: TRBD2; abundance: few; j_gene: TRBJ2-3; v_gene: TRBV7-3; CDR3aa: CASSQSGGATDTQYF; CDR3nt: TGTGCCAGCAGCCAGAGCGGGGGGGCCACAGATACGCAGTATTTT
d_gene: -; abundance: -; j_gene: TRBJ1-1; v_gene: TRBV19; CDR3aa: CASSIGLKGRYEAFF; CDR3nt: TGTGCCAGTAGTATAGGCTTAAAGGGACGGTATGAAGCTTTCTTT
d_gene: TRBD1; abundance: -; j_gene: TRBJ1-6; v_gene: TRBV12-3/TRBV12-4; CDR3aa: CASTEQGASPLHF; CDR3nt: TGTGCCAGCACGGAACAGGGGGCTTCACCCCTCCACTTT
d_gene: TRBD1; abundance: -; j_gene: TRBJ1-1; v_gene: TRBV28; CDR3aa: CASWDRGRTEAFF; CDR3nt: TGTGCCAGTTGGGACAGAGGACGCACTGAAGCTTTCTTT
d_gene: -; abundance: -; j_gene: TRBJ1-5; v_gene: TRBV12-3/TRBV12-4; CDR3aa: CASSFGERRFTIWPQHF; CDR3nt: TGTGCCAGCAGTTTTGGGGAAAGACGTTTCACTATATGGCCCCAGCATTTT